The 14 T cell receptor beta chains reported below all come from one sample, sequenced in a study of shared clonotypes between healthy human individuals. Repertoires were generated with immunoSEQ multiplex PCR, while TCRdb's copy carries only in-frame clones and drops some. The profile shows over 850,000 clones, approximately 80% of them singletons. The sequencing sample was made of memory CD4+ T cells from PBMCs. The subset denotes: CD45RA-negative fraction. Receptor source: a young man in good health. Some clones in this sample may be carry-over from other donors' samples.

CDR3 in amino acids: CSVVPGTDTQYF. DNA for the CDR3: TGCAGCGTTGTCCCGGGCACAGATACGCAGTATTTT. The chain links TRBV29-1 to TRBJ2-3; the D is unclear. The CDR3 runs to 12 residues. Germline V gene data show CDR1 as SQVTM and CDR2 as ANQGSEA. Trimming removed 4 bases from V and 1 base from J, with 6 bases in between.

The chain carries TRBV18 and TRBJ1-1; 10 nucleotides match TRBD1. CDR1 KGHSH and CDR2 LQKENI come from the germline V gene. CDR3 length equals 14 residues. The junction had 3 bases not matched to a gene; V was cut back by 4 bases and J by 4 bases. The CDR3 region has the DNA TGTGCCAGCTCACGACAGGGGGCAGGCACTGAAGCTTTCTTT. This gives the protein CASSRQGAGTEAFF.

The chain carries TRBV6-7 and TRBJ1-1, with a tentative D call TRBD1 (6 bases). TRBV6-7 is given ORF status, its function remaining uncertain. The V end was cut by 6 bases, the J end by 0 bases, with 41 bases between. This CDR3 is built from 24 residues. DNA of the CDR3: TGTGCCAGCAGCCTTTACTCCCCTAGCCTGACAGGCGCTGAAATGCGGCCGATGAACACTGAAGCTTTCTTT. It encodes CASSLYSPSLTGAEMRPMNTEAFF.

The chain has TRBV28 and TRBJ2-7, with 11 nucleotides matching TRBD1. The CDR3 spans 14 residues. Germline CDR1 MDHEN, CDR2 SYDVKM. Trimming at V came to 6 bases and at J to 6 bases, leaving 7 bases not matched to a gene. CDR3 nucleotides: TGTGCCAGCAGATTAACCGGGACAGGGGGCGAGCAGTACTTC. Its translation is CASRLTGTGGEQYF. Full variable domain (outside the CDR3, taken from reference TRBV28 and TRBJ2-7): DVKVTQSSRYLVKRTGEKVFLECVQDMDHENMFWYRQDPGLGLRLIYFSYDVKMKEKGDIPEGYSVSREKKERFSLILESASTNQTSMYLCASRLTGTGGEQYFGPGTRLTVT.

A remark on this clone: Other nucleotide sequences in the sample specify the same CDR3. The genes are TRBV7-2 and TRBJ2-3, with D tentatively TRBD2 (6 bases). This CDR3 region has 14 residues. From germline, CDR1 is SGHTA and CDR2 FQGNSA. With 5 bases removed from V and 0 bases from J, the gap between germline ends came to 9 bases. The CDR3 reads CASSPGLSTDTQYF. CDR3 nucleotides: TGTGCCAGCAGCCCCGGACTAAGCACAGATACGCAGTATTTT.

The rearrangement links TRBV6-5 to TRBJ1-2; TRBD1 is a possible D gene (6 bases). Trimming took 5 bases from V and 5 from J, leaving 9 bases between them. There are 12 residues in the CDR3. CDR1 and CDR2 (germline): MNHEY, SVGAGI. CDR3 protein: CASSQGQYGYTF. The CDR3 bases are TGTGCCAGCAGTCAAGGACAGTATGGCTACACCTTC.

V usage is TRBV19 and J usage is TRBJ2-3; D is unresolved. Per the germline V gene, CDR1 is LNHDA and CDR2 is SQIVND (reference sequence). This CDR3 spans 14 amino acids. V lost 0 bases to trimming and J lost 6 bases, with 10 bases between them. The CDR3 region has the DNA TGTGCCAGTAGTATAGACAGGAGAGGTGATACGCAGTATTTT. It encodes CASSIDRRGDTQYF. Full variable domain (outside the CDR3, taken from reference TRBV19 and TRBJ2-3): DGGITQSPKYLFRKEGQNVTLSCEQNLNHDAMYWYRQDPGQGLRLIYYSQIVNDFQKGDIAEGYSVSREKKESFPLTVTSAQKNPTAFYLCASSIDRRGDTQYFGPGTRLTVL.

The chain uses TRBV18 and TRBJ2-2; D might be TRBD2 (5 bases). The CDR3 has 14 residues. Germline assignment: CDR1 KGHSH and CDR2 LQKENI. The V and J ends lost 3 bases and 3 bases respectively, with 8 bases between them. CDR3 in amino acids: CASSPGLDTGELFF. The CDR3 DNA sequence: TGTGCCAGCTCACCCGGACTGGACACCGGGGAGCTGTTTTTT.

This rearrangement joins TRBV20-1 to TRBJ2-7; D is unclear. The V gene lost 3 bases and the J gene lost 6 bases, with 9 bases spanning the gap. The CDR3 is 11 residues long. CDR1 and CDR2 (germline): DFQATT, SNEGSKA (reference sequence). As DNA, the CDR3 is TGCAGTGCTAGCCGGTTGGGCGAGCAGTACTTC. Translated, it gives CSASRLGEQYF.

The chain carries TRBV27 and TRBJ1-6; unclear D gene. Trimming removed 3 bases from V and 13 bases from J, with 10 bases in between. The CDR3 covers 12 residues. The germline gives CDR1 MNHEY, CDR2 SMNVEV (reference sequence). CDR3 region: CASSFGDTPLHF. The CDR3, as DNA: TGTGCCAGCAGTTTCGGGGATACTCCCCTCCACTTT.

V is TRBV28 and J is TRBJ1-2; 7 bases fit TRBD1. V shed 7 bases, J shed 2 bases, and the junction held 7 bases outside the gene matches. The V gene's germline CDR1 is MDHEN and CDR2 SYDVKM. This CDR3 is built from 14 residues. The CDR3 region is CASNIRGGNYGYTF. CDR3 DNA sequence: TGTGCCAGCAACATCCGAGGGGGCAACTATGGCTACACCTTC.

The genes are TRBV29-1 and TRBJ2-5; a possible D gene is TRBD1 (5 bases). Trimming removed 7 bases at V and 7 bases at J, with 16 bases between. The germline V gene has CDR1 SQVTM and CDR2 ANQGSEA. CDR3 length: 12 residues. The CDR3 bases are TGCAGCGGGATGGACACCCCGAGGACCCAGTACTTC. Protein: CSGMDTPRTQYF.

This clone was picked up one time. The V call is TRBV7-2, the J call TRBJ2-1, with 7 positions matching TRBD2. The germline V gene encodes CDR1 SGHTA and CDR2 FQGNSA. The CDR3 is 15 amino acids. Germline trimming cut 1 base from V and 5 bases from J; bases unmatched to any gene: 5. CDR3 in DNA: TGTGCCAGCAGCTTAGGGACTAGGTTTAACAATGAGCAGTTCTTC. Translation: CASSLGTRFNNEQFF.

V and J are TRBV11-2 and TRBJ1-1, with D unresolved. Trimming stripped 3 bases from V and 2 bases from J, with 7 bases between. The CDR3 loop spans 13 amino acids. Germline V gene lookup returns CDR1 SGHAT and CDR2 FQNNGV. DNA for the CDR3: TGTGCCAGCAGCTTCACTACAAACACTGAAGCTTTCTTT. Protein: CASSFTTNTEAFF.